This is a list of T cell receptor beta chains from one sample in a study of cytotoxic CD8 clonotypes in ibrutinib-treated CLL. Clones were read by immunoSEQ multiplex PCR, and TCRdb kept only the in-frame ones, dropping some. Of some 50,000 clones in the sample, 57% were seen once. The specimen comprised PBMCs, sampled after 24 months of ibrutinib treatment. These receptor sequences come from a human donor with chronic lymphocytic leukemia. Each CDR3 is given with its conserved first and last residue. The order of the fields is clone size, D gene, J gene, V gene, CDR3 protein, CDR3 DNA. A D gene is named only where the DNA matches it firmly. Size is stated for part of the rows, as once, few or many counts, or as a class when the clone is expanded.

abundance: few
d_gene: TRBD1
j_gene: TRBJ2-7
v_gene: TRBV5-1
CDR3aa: CASGGSGQGGHEQYF
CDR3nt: TGCGCCAGCGGTGGTTCCGGACAGGGTGGGCACGAGCAGTACTTC

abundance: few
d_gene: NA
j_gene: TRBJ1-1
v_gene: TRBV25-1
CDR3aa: CASAGGSAFF
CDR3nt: TGTGCCAGCGCCGGGGGATCAGCTTTCTTT

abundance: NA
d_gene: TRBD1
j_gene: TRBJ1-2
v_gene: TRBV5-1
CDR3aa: CASSLGQGNYGYTF
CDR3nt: TGCGCCAGCAGCTTGGGACAGGGGAACTATGGCTACACCTTC

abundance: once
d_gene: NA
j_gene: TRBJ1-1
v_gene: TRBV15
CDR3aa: CATSREASTEAFF
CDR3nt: TGTGCCACCAGCAGAGAGGCGAGCACTGAAGCTTTCTTT

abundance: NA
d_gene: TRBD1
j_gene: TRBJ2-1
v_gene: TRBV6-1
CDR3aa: CASSLSWDRGNEQFF
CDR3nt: TGTGCCAGCAGTCTTTCGTGGGACAGGGGAAATGAGCAGTTCTTC

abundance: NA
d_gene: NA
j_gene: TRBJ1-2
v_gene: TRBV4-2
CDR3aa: CASSQPNADSNYGYTF
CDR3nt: TGTGCCAGCAGCCAACCCAATGCGGACAGTAACTATGGCTACACCTTC

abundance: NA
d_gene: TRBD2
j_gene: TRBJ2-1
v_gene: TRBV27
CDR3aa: CASSSPGTSRNEQFF
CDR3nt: TGTGCCAGCAGTTCCCCCGGGACTAGTCGCAATGAGCAGTTCTTC

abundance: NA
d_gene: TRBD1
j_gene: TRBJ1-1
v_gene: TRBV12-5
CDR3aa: CASGLTGGTEAFF
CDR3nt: TGTGCTAGTGGTTTGACAGGGGGCACTGAAGCTTTCTTT

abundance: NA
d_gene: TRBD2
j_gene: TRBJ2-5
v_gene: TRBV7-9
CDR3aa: CASSLRGGSGETQYF
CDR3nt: TGTGCCAGCAGCTTACGCGGGGGTTCCGGAGAGACCCAGTACTTC

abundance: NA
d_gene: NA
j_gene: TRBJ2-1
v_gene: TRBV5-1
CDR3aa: CASSLAPVSSYNEQFF
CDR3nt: TGCGCCAGCAGCTTGGCCCCCGTGAGCTCCTACAATGAGCAGTTCTTC

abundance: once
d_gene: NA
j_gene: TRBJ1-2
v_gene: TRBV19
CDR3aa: CASSIDATGSNYGYTF
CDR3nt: TGTGCCAGTAGTATAGATGCGACGGGAAGCAACTATGGCTACACCTTC

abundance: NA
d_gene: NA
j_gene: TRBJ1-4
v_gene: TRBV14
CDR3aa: CASSLGQTGKLFF
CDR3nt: TGTGCCAGCAGCCTAGGACAGACAGGAAAACTGTTTTTT

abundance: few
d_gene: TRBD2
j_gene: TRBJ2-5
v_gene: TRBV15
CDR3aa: CATSKWTSAQETQYF
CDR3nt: TGTGCCACCAGCAAATGGACTAGCGCTCAAGAGACCCAGTACTTC

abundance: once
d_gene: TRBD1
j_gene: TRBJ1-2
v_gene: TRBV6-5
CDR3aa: CASTPRGRSNGYTF
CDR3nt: TGTGCCAGCACACCCAGGGGGCGAAGTAATGGCTACACCTTC

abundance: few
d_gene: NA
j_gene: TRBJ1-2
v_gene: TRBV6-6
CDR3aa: CASSSLQLNYGYTF
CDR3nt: TGTGCCAGCAGTTCCCTACAGCTTAACTATGGCTACACCTTC

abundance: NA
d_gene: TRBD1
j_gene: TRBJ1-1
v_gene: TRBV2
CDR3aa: CASRAGGRITEAFF
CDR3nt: TGTGCCAGCAGAGCAGGGGGCCGGATCACTGAAGCTTTCTTT

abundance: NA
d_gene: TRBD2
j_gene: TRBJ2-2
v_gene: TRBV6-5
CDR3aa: CASSLGTKGVGELFF
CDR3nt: TGTGCCAGCAGTCTCGGGACTAAGGGTGTCGGGGAGCTGTTTTTT

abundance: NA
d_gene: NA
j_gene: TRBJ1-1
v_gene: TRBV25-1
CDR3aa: CASSEYQEGTEAFF
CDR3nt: TGTGCCAGCAGTGAATATCAGGAAGGGACTGAAGCTTTCTTT

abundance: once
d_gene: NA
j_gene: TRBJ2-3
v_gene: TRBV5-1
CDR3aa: CASSLSPGSSTDTQYF
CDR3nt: TGCGCCAGCAGCTTGTCCCCGGGGTCTAGCACAGATACGCAGTATTTT

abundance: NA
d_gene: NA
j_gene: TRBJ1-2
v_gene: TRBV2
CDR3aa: CASSVQVDYGYTF
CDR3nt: TGTGCCAGCAGTGTTCAGGTCGACTATGGCTACACCTTC

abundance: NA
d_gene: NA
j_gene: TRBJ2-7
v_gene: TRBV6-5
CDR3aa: CASSYSNQAYEQYF
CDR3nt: TGTGCCAGCAGTTACTCGAACCAGGCCTACGAGCAGTACTTC

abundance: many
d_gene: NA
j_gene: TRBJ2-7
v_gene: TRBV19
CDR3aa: CASSIDLGLGEQYF
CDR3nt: TGTGCCAGTAGTATAGATTTGGGGCTGGGCGAGCAGTACTTC

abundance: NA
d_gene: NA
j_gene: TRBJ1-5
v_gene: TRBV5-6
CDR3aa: CASSLAGANNQPQHF
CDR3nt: TGTGCCAGCAGCTTGGCAGGGGCGAACAATCAGCCCCAGCATTTT

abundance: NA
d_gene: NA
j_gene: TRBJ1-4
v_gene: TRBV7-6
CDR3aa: CASSLGGAGSSEKLFF
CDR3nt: TGTGCCAGCAGCTTAGGAGGGGCAGGTAGTTCTGAAAAACTGTTTTTT

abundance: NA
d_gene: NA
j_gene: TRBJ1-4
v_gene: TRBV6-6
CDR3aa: CASSPGQTTNEKLFF
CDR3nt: TGTGCCAGCAGCCCCGGGCAGACAACTAATGAAAAACTGTTTTTT

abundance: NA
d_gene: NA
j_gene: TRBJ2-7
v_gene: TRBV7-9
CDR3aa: CASSQGRGVEQYF
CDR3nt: TGTGCCAGCAGCCAAGGTAGAGGGGTGGAGCAGTACTTC

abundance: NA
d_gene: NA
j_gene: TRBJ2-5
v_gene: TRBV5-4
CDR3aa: CASSPGEQRAQYF
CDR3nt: TGTGCCAGCAGCCCCGGGGAACAGCGGGCCCAGTACTTC

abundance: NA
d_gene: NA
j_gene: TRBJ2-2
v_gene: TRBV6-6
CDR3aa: CASSLDRVTGELFF
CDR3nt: TGTGCCAGCAGTTTGGACAGAGTCACCGGGGAGCTGTTTTTT

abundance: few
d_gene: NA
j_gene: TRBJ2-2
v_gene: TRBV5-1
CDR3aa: CASSLTGNTGELFF
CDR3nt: TGCGCCAGCAGCTTGACAGGGAACACCGGGGAGCTGTTTTTT

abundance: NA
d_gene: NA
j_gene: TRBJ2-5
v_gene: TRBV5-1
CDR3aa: CASSLQETQYF
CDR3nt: TGCGCCAGCAGCTTGCAAGAGACCCAGTACTTC

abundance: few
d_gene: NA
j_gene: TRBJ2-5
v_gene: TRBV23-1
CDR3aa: CASSHRETQYF
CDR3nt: TGCGCCAGCAGTCATCGAGAGACCCAGTACTTC

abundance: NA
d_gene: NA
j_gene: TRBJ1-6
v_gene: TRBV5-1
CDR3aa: CASSLGEGSSYNSPLHF
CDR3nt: TGCGCCAGCAGCTTGGGAGAGGGGAGCTCCTATAATTCACCCCTCCACTTT

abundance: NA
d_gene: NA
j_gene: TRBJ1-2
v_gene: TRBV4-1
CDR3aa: CASSHPVMASGGYTF
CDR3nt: TGCGCCAGCAGCCACCCTGTTATGGCCTCGGGTGGCTACACCTTC

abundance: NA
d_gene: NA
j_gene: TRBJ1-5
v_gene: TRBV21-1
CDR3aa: CASSTQGTCNQPQHF
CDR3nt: TGTGCCAGCAGCACACAGGGCACTTGCAATCAGCCCCAGCATTTT

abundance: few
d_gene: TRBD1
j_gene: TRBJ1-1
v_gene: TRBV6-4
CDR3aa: CASSFNAGGTEAFF
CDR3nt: TGTGCCAGCAGTTTCAATGCAGGGGGCACTGAAGCTTTCTTT

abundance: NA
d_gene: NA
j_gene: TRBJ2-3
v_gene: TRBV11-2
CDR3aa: CASSLDRQNTQYF
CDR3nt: TGTGCCAGCAGCTTAGATCGGCAGAATACGCAGTATTTT

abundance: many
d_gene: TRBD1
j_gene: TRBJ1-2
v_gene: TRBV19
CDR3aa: CASSREGGAGGYTF
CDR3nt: TGTGCCAGTAGTCGCGAAGGGGGCGCGGGTGGCTACACCTTC

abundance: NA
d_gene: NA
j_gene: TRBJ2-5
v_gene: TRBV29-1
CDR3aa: CSAPGRGETQYF
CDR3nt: TGCAGCGCCCCAGGGAGGGGGGAGACCCAGTACTTC

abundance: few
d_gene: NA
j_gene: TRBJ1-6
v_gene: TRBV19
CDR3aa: CASSTGTLALHF
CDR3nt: TGTGCCAGTAGTACGGGCACTTTGGCCCTCCACTTT

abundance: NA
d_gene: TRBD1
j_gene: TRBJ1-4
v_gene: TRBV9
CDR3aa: CASSVGDSGREKLFF
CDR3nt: TGTGCCAGCAGCGTGGGGGACAGTGGGCGAGAAAAACTGTTTTTT

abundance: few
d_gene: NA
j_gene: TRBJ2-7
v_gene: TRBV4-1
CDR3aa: CASSQPPAGGTYEQYF
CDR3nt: TGCGCCAGCAGCCAGCCGCCCGCCGGCGGCACCTACGAGCAGTACTTC

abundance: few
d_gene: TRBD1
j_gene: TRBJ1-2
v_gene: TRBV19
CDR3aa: CASSSPGQGEHGYTF
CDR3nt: TGTGCCAGTAGTTCCCCGGGACAGGGGGAACATGGCTACACCTTC

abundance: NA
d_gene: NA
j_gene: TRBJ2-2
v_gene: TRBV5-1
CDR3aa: CASSLNRNTGELFF
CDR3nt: TGCGCCAGCAGCTTGAACAGGAACACCGGGGAGCTGTTTTTT

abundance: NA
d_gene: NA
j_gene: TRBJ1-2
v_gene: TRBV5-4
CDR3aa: CASSLQFASYGYTF
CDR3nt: TGTGCCAGCAGCCTACAATTCGCCAGCTATGGCTACACCTTC

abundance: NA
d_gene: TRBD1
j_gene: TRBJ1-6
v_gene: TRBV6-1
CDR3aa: CASSTRGRGSPLHF
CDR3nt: TGTGCCAGCAGTACCAGGGGGCGCGGGTCACCCCTCCACTTT